One and the same sample provided the 28 T cell receptor beta chains below, sequenced in a study of T cells in localized non-small cell lung cancer. Data came from immunoSEQ multiplex PCR; TCRdb stores just in-frame clones and leaves some out. The sample lists nearly 25,000 clones, approximately 83% occurring once. Material: peripheral blood, obtained before any cancer treatment. The source is a male donor at least 60 years old with stage II squamous cell lung carcinoma.

The rearrangement joins TRBV6-1 to TRBJ1-5, with no clear D. The CDR3 length is 16 residues. The germline V gene encodes CDR1 MNHNS and CDR2 SASEGT. Deletions cut 1 base from V and 4 bases from J, with 14 bases between. The chain's CDR3 is CASSEVWRAPNQPQHF. The DNA for the CDR3 is TGTGCCAGCAGTGAAGTCTGGAGGGCCCCAAATCAGCCCCAGCATTTT.

This chain joins TRBV2 and TRBJ1-2; 7 bases are shared with TRBD1. This CDR3 is built from 13 residues. Losses at the gene ends were 2 bases for V and 4 bases for J; bases not matched to a gene: 1. The germline CDR1 and CDR2 sequences are SNHLY and FYNNEI. The CDR3 DNA follows: TGTGCCAGCAGTGAAACAGGGGTCTATGGCTACACCTTC. Its protein is CASSETGVYGYTF.

V and J are TRBV5-1 and TRBJ2-7, with D perhaps TRBD1 or TRBD2 (5 bases each). Germline CDR1 is SGHRS and CDR2 is YFSETQ. This CDR3 is built from 16 residues. V dropped 3 bases and J dropped 4 bases, with 20 bases sitting between them. CDR3 sequence: CASSSLGRGEGYEQYF. In nucleotides, the CDR3 is TGCGCCAGCAGCTCCCTAGGTAGGGGTGAGGGATACGAGCAGTACTTC. Complete variable domain (other parts from reference TRBV5-1 and TRBJ2-7): KAGVTQTPRYLIKTRGQQVTLSCSPISGHRSVSWYQQTPGQGLQFLFEYFSETQRNKGNFPGRFSGRQFSNSRSEMNVSTLELGDSALYLCASSSLGRGEGYEQYFGPGTRLTVT.

V and J are TRBV27 and TRBJ2-1, with a tentative D call TRBD2 (5 bases). Germline CDR1 reads MNHEY; CDR2 reads SMNVEV (reference sequence). The V and J ends lost 3 bases and 7 bases respectively, with 10 bases between them. The CDR3 length is 13 residues. CDR3 region: CASSFGVGNEQFF. In nucleotides, the CDR3 is TGTGCCAGCAGTTTCGGGGTGGGGAATGAGCAGTTCTTC.

This chain connects TRBV5-1 to TRBJ2-3; 7 nucleotides agree with TRBD1. Per the germline V gene, CDR1 is SGHRS and CDR2 is YFSETQ. This CDR3 comprises 13 residues. V was clipped by 4 bases and J by 5 bases; unmatched bases: 4. CDR3 residues: CASSVHRGDTQYF. Here the CDR3 DNA reads TGCGCCAGCAGCGTTCACAGGGGAGATACGCAGTATTTT.

The CDR3 bases are TGTGCCAGCAGTGAAGCGTATGAAGCTTTCTTT. This sequence encodes CASSEAYEAFF. The V and J genes are TRBV2 and TRBJ1-1; D unclear. Germline V lookup: CDR1 SNHLY, CDR2 FYNNEI. Deletions cut 0 bases from V and 7 bases from J, with 3 bases between. This CDR3 is 11 amino acids long.

Here the CDR3 reads CASTADRAGANVLTF. DNA of the CDR3: TGTGCCAGCACAGCTGACAGGGCTGGGGCCAACGTCCTGACTTTC. J is TRBJ2-6 and V is TRBV5-4; 7 bases line up with TRBD1. Per germline, CDR1 SGHNT and CDR2 YYREEE (reference sequence). The J segment lost 2 bases and the V segment lost 6 bases, leaving 5 bases of the junction unmatched. This CDR3 is 15 amino acids long.

This clone turned up a few times. This chain connects TRBV19 to TRBJ1-2, with D uncertain. V was pared by 1 base and J by 6 bases, with 6 bases between. CDR1 is LNHDA and CDR2 is SQIVND in the germline V gene (reference sequence). This CDR3 is 12 amino acids long. The CDR3 nucleotides are TGTGCCAGTAGTATAGGGGGAAATGGCTACACCTTC. Translating gives CASSIGGNGYTF.

CDR3 residues: CASSTLQGARYTF. CDR3 sequence (DNA): TGTGCCAGTAGTACTTTGCAGGGGGCTCGCTACACCTTC. The J gene is TRBJ1-2, the V gene TRBV19; 8 bases are shared with TRBD1. The CDR3 runs to 13 residues. CDR1 is LNHDA and CDR2 is SQIVND in the germline V gene (reference sequence). V dropped 4 bases and J dropped 9; count of bases not matched to a gene: 7.

In its sample, this clone was seen once. The chain employs TRBV5-1 and TRBJ2-3; D is perhaps TRBD1 (5 bases). The CDR3 has 15 residues. The germline V and J ends were trimmed by 0 bases and 2 bases, with 10 bases remaining between them. Germline lookup yields CDR1 SGHRS and CDR2 YFSETQ. This CDR3 is CASSLAQGNTDTQYF. CDR3 sequence (DNA): TGCGCCAGCAGCTTGGCCCAGGGAAACACAGATACGCAGTATTTT.

This clone was seen only once. The chain recombines TRBV7-2 with TRBJ2-4, with 7 bases identical to TRBD2. The CDR3 runs to 15 residues. The ends lost 6 bases at V and 6 bases at J; junction bases unmatched: 11. Germline V CDR1 and CDR2: SGHTA, FQGNSA. CDR3 DNA sequence: TGTGCCAGCAGTCCTAAGGGGAGCGGGACAAACATTCAGTACTTC. Protein product: CASSPKGSGTNIQYF. Based on the CDR3 plus reference TRBV7-2 and TRBJ2-4, the full variable domain is GAGVSQSPSNKVTEKGKDVELRCDPISGHTALYWYRQSLGQGLEFLIYFQGNSAPDKSGLPSDRFSAERTGGSVSTLTIQRTQQEDSAVYLCASSPKGSGTNIQYFGAGTRLSVL.

The chain carries TRBV11-1 and TRBJ1-2; a possible D gene is TRBD1 (6 bases). Germline values: CDR1 SGHAT, CDR2 FQDESV (reference sequence). Trimming pared 2 bases from V and 7 bases from J, leaving 17 bases between. The CDR3 has 15 residues. In nucleotides, the CDR3 is TGTGCCAGCAGCTTATCCCGGGGACACGGCGCTGGCTACACCTTC. This codes for CASSLSRGHGAGYTF.

CDR3 residues: CATRDTKETQYF. The DNA of the CDR3 is TGCGCCACCCGGGACACAAAAGAGACCCAGTACTTC. This sequence joins TRBV10-1 and TRBJ2-5; TRBD1 is a possible D gene (6 bases). The germline V gene has CDR1 WNHNN and CDR2 SYGVQD (reference sequence). The ends were cut back, 10 bases at V and 3 bases at J, with 12 bases in the middle. The CDR3 runs 12 residues.

CDR3 nucleotide sequence: TGTGCCAGCAGCCAAGATCAGAGAACGGCGGGACGCCCCCTCTATGGCTACACCTTC. Its protein product is CASSQDQRTAGRPLYGYTF. The chain combines TRBV4-2 with TRBJ1-2; TRBD1 might be the D (5 bases). Trimming took off 0 bases at V and 4 bases at J, with 24 bases between the two ends. Germline V CDR1 and CDR2: LGHNA, YNFKEQ. CDR3 length: 19 residues.

The chain couples TRBV6-1 to TRBJ1-3; D is unresolved. This CDR3 spans 12 amino acids. Germline V CDR1 and CDR2: MNHNS, SASEGT. V was trimmed by 7 bases and J by 1 base, leaving 5 bases between them. The CDR3 spells CASTESGNTIYF. CDR3 DNA: TGTGCCAGCACCGAGTCTGGAAACACCATATATTTT.

The V call is TRBV30, the J call TRBJ2-7, with D hard to call. V lost 0 bases, J lost 3 bases, and 6 bases lay in between. The CDR3 covers 12 residues. From germline, CDR1 is GTSNPN and CDR2 SVGIG (reference sequence). The CDR3 nucleotides read TGTGCCTGGAGTGTAGGGTTCTACGAGCAGTACTTC. Residues: CAWSVGFYEQYF.

CDR3 bases: TGTGCCAGCAGCCTGGGACAGGGTAATTCACCCCTCCACTTT. Translating gives CASSLGQGNSPLHF. The chain combines TRBV5-4 with TRBJ1-6; 9 bases map to TRBD1. The germline V gene encodes CDR1 SGHNT and CDR2 YYREEE (reference sequence). The CDR3 is 14 residues long. J lost 6 bases, V lost 4 bases, and 2 bases had no gene match.

The chain employs TRBV14 and TRBJ1-4; D is undetermined. The CDR3 runs to 13 residues. V was clipped by 2 bases and J by 4 bases, with 5 bases between them. CDR1 is SGHDN, CDR2 FVKESK, per germline. The CDR3 bases are TGTGCCAGCAGCCAACACGGTAATGAAAAACTGTTTTTT. It yields the protein CASSQHGNEKLFF.

The chain joins TRBV11-3 to TRBJ1-1, with TRBD1 matching 8 bases. The J segment lost 2 bases and the V segment lost 7 bases, leaving 9 bases of the junction unmatched. This CDR3 is 15 amino acids long. The germline gives CDR1 SGHNT, CDR2 YENEEA. CDR3 region: CASTLQGGSNTEAFF. The DNA of the CDR3 is TGTGCCAGCACCCTACAGGGGGGCTCCAACACTGAAGCTTTCTTT. Full variable domain (outside the CDR3, taken from reference TRBV11-3 and TRBJ1-1): EAGVVQSPRYKIIEKKQPVAFWCNPISGHNTLYWYLQNLGQGPELLIRYENEEAVDDSQLPKDRFSAERLKGVDSTLKIQPAELGDSAVYLCASTLQGGSNTEAFFGQGTRLTVV.

The gene calls are TRBV5-8 and TRBJ2-1; no clear D gene. The V end lost 4 bases, the J end lost 4 bases, and 9 bases lay between the germline ends. CDR3 size: 13 residues. CDR1 and CDR2 from the germline V gene are SGHTS and YDEGEE. Written as DNA, the CDR3 is TGTGCCAGCAGCCCACTCTTATACAATGAGCAGTTCTTC. Translation: CASSPLLYNEQFF.

This chain joins TRBV7-3 and TRBJ1-3; D might be TRBD1 (6 bases). Trimming shortened V by 5 bases and J by 8 bases, and 19 bases separated the two germline ends. Germline V gene sequence: CDR1 SGHTA, CDR2 FQGTGA. CDR3 length equals 15 residues. As DNA, the CDR3 is TGTGCCAGCAGCCCAAGGGGGGCGGAGGGTGACACCATATATTTT. As protein: CASSPRGAEGDTIYF.

CDR3 nucleotides: TGTGCCAGCAGCATCGGGACAGGGGGGCTGTACAATGAGCAGTTCTTC. Translated: CASSIGTGGLYNEQFF. V and J are TRBV13 and TRBJ2-1, with 11 positions matching TRBD1. The CDR3 has 16 residues. Losses at the gene ends were 5 bases for V and 4 bases for J; bases not matched to a gene: 7. Germline V gives CDR1 PRHDT, CDR2 FYEKMQ (reference sequence).

The rearrangement links TRBV7-2 to TRBJ2-5, with 9 bases lining up with TRBD2. Germline CDR1 reads SGHTA; CDR2 reads FQGNSA. Germline trimming cut 4 bases from V and 5 bases from J; bases unmatched to any gene: 11. CDR3 size: 16 residues. CDR3 protein: CASSSNSGGPYETQYF. Written as DNA, the CDR3 is TGTGCCAGCAGCTCAAACAGCGGGGGGCCGTATGAGACCCAGTACTTC.

This clone appeared a single time. The J gene is TRBJ2-1, the V gene TRBV5-6; perhaps TRBD2 as D (6 bases). The germline V gene encodes CDR1 SGHDT and CDR2 YYEEEE. The V gene lost 0 bases and the J gene lost 5 bases, with 15 bases spanning the gap. This CDR3 comprises 16 residues. For the CDR3, the DNA is TGTGCCAGCAGCTTGGTCGGACCAGGGAGGAACAATGAGCAGTTCTTC. Protein sequence: CASSLVGPGRNNEQFF. Complete variable domain (other parts from reference TRBV5-6 and TRBJ2-1): DAGVTQSPTHLIKTRGQQVTLRCSPKSGHDTVSWYQQALGQGPQFIFQYYEEEERQRGNFPDRFSGHQFPNYSSELNVNALLLGDSALYLCASSLVGPGRNNEQFFGPGTRLTVL.

The chain has TRBV19 and TRBJ1-1, with D possibly TRBD1 on 6 matching bases. V lost 10 bases, J lost 7 bases, and 16 bases lay in between. In germline, CDR1 is LNHDA, CDR2 SQIVND (reference sequence). The CDR3 spans 12 residues. CDR3 sequence: CATGDRNFEAFF. The CDR3 DNA reads as TGTGCCACGGGAGACAGGAATTTTGAAGCTTTCTTT. Together with reference TRBV19 and TRBJ1-1, the CDR3 gives the full variable domain: DGGITQSPKYLFRKEGQNVTLSCEQNLNHDAMYWYRQDPGQGLRLIYYSQIVNDFQKGDIAEGYSVSREKKESFPLTVTSAQKNPTAFYLCATGDRNFEAFFGQGTRLTVV.

This clone was seen only once. V gene TRBV11-3 combines with J gene TRBJ2-3, with TRBD1 matching 9 bases. Germline CDR1 is SGHNT and CDR2 is YENEEA. This CDR3 contains 18 residues. V shed 1 base and J 4 bases; nucleotides not matched to a gene: 12. DNA of the CDR3: TGTGCCAGCAGCTTAGGGCCGGGACAGGGCCTACTGGCAGATACGCAGTATTTT. Translating gives CASSLGPGQGLLADTQYF.

In DNA form, the CDR3 reads TGCAGCGTTGAAGTGGGGAGAGGTGTCCACGAGCAGTACTTC. As protein: CSVEVGRGVHEQYF. This chain uses TRBV29-1 with TRBJ2-7; D might be TRBD2 (5 bases). This CDR3 has 14 amino acids. Trimming shortened V by 1 base and J by 5 bases, and 15 bases separated the two germline ends. Germline V CDR1 and CDR2: SQVTM, ANQGSEA.

This clone has only a few counts. The V call is TRBV5-6, the J call TRBJ2-7, with 9 positions matching TRBD2. With V trimmed by 4 bases and J by 2 bases, 4 bases remained unmatched. The CDR3 consists of 14 residues. CDR1 SGHDT and CDR2 YYEEEE come from the germline V gene. CDR3 coding DNA: TGTGCCAGCAGCAATAGCGGGAGAACCTACGAGCAGTACTTC. The encoded protein is CASSNSGRTYEQYF. Filled out from reference TRBV5-6 and TRBJ2-7, the complete variable domain reads DAGVTQSPTHLIKTRGQQVTLRCSPKSGHDTVSWYQQALGQGPQFIFQYYEEEERQRGNFPDRFSGHQFPNYSSELNVNALLLGDSALYLCASSNSGRTYEQYFGPGTRLTVT.